Shown below are 9 T cell receptor beta chains from a single sample sequenced in a study of vaccination effects on CD4 cells after COVID-19 (dated by TCRdb to the early 2020s). After approximately 11 days of culture, CD4+ T cells were isolated with the EasySep CD4+ T cell isolation kit. Each participant received two doses of an mRNA SARS-CoV-2 vaccine, either BNT162b2 or mRNA-1273. The library came from the immunoSEQ multiplex PCR assay. Entries here come from immuneACCESS through TCRdb and include only in-frame sequences with V and J called. Some clones fail to appear in such tables; in the studies checked, an unresolved V gene covers under half of the shortfall, and the cause of the remainder is unknown. For this sample there are approximately 74,000 clones; 65% to 80% appear just once. Together, the top ten hold roughly 2.1% of the sample. Their antigens remain unidentified. The source material was CD4+ T cells from PBMCs cultured without peptide, sampled after COVID-19 vaccination. The receptors shown here come from a human donor who received a COVID-19 vaccine.

This clone was recorded once. The gene calls are TRBV7-9 and TRBJ1-1; D is perhaps TRBD1 (5 bases). CDR3 length equals 14 residues. CDR1 SEHNR and CDR2 FQNEAQ come from the germline V gene (reference sequence). Trimming shortened V by 2 bases and J by 2 bases, and 9 bases separated the two germline ends. DNA of the CDR3: TGTGCCAGCAGCTTAACGCAGGGTAACACTGAAGCTTTCTTT. Translated: CASSLTQGNTEAFF.

The rearrangement links TRBV28 to TRBJ1-6; the D is unclear. V lost 2 bases, J lost 10 bases, and 12 bases lay in between. CDR1 and CDR2 from the germline V gene are MDHEN and SYDVKM. CDR3 length: 14 residues. DNA for the CDR3: TGTGCCAGCAGTTTAGTAGGTCTGGGATCACCCCTCCACTTT. This translates into CASSLVGLGSPLHF. The complete variable domain, with remaining parts taken from reference TRBV28 and TRBJ1-6, reads DVKVTQSSRYLVKRTGEKVFLECVQDMDHENMFWYRQDPGLGLRLIYFSYDVKMKEKGDIPEGYSVSREKKERFSLILESASTNQTSMYLCASSLVGLGSPLHFGNGTRLTVT.

The gene calls are TRBV5-1 and TRBJ1-1; 8 nucleotides agree with TRBD1. CDR1 SGHRS and CDR2 YFSETQ come from the germline V gene. The CDR3 length is 14 residues. V shed 3 bases, J shed 3 bases, and the junction held 4 bases outside the gene matches. This chain's CDR3 is CASSSGGLDTEAFF. The CDR3 bases are TGCGCCAGCAGCTCAGGGGGCCTGGACACTGAAGCTTTCTTT. The full variable domain, its missing parts supplied by reference TRBV5-1 and TRBJ1-1, is KAGVTQTPRYLIKTRGQQVTLSCSPISGHRSVSWYQQTPGQGLQFLFEYFSETQRNKGNFPGRFSGRQFSNSRSEMNVSTLELGDSALYLCASSSGGLDTEAFFGQGTRLTVV.

This sequence joins TRBV3-1 (or the pseudogene TRBV3-2) and TRBJ2-6; 11 nucleotides match TRBD1. The V segment lost 0 bases and the J segment 1 base; nucleotides outside the gene matches: 5. There are 19 residues in the CDR3. Germline loops: CDR1 LGHDT, CDR2 YNNKEL (reference sequence). CDR3 nucleotides: TGTGCCAGCAGCCAAGAGGACAGGGGGCGATATTCTGGGGCCAACGTCCTGACTTTC. It codes for CASSQEDRGRYSGANVLTF.

The CDR3 loop is CASSVDGQPQYF. The CDR3 DNA follows: TGCGCCAGCAGCGTGGACGGGCAGCCGCAGTATTTT. V gene TRBV5-1 combines with J gene TRBJ2-3; D uncertain. The CDR3 sequence is 12 residues long. Germline CDR1 is SGHRS and CDR2 is YFSETQ. With 4 bases removed from V and 10 bases from J, the gap between germline ends came to 13 bases.

The J gene is TRBJ2-7, the V gene TRBV7-8, with D possibly TRBD1 on 5 matching bases. V lost 6 bases and J 0 bases, leaving 15 bases between the germline ends. The CDR3 is made up of 15 amino acids. The germline CDR1 and CDR2 sequences are SGHVS and FQNEAQ. The CDR3: CASRSSRASSYEQYV. In DNA, the CDR3 is TGTGCCAGCAGGTCGAGCAGGGCCAGCTCCTACGAGCAGTACGTC.

The rearrangement joins TRBV6-2 or TRBV6-3 to TRBJ1-5, with D hard to call. The CDR3 is 13 residues long. With 2 bases removed from V and 7 bases from J, the gap between germline ends came to 9 bases. The germline CDR1 and CDR2 sequences are MNHEY and SVGEGT. The DNA of the CDR3 is TGTGCCAGCAGTTACACGGGGAACCAGCCCCAGCATTTT. This gives the protein CASSYTGNQPQHF.

The chain links TRBV5-1 to TRBJ1-1; the D gene is possibly TRBD1 (5 bases). Trimming shortened V by 4 bases and J by 5 bases, and 15 bases separated the two germline ends. This CDR3 contains 14 residues. CDR1 and CDR2 from the germline V gene are SGHRS and YFSETQ. The CDR3 coding sequence is TGCGCCAGCAGCCCCGGGAGCTCAGGGACTGAAGCTTTCTTT. As protein: CASSPGSSGTEAFF. Full variable domain (rest looked up from reference TRBV5-1 and TRBJ1-1): KAGVTQTPRYLIKTRGQQVTLSCSPISGHRSVSWYQQTPGQGLQFLFEYFSETQRNKGNFPGRFSGRQFSNSRSEMNVSTLELGDSALYLCASSPGSSGTEAFFGQGTRLTVV.

CDR3 sequence: CATRKPGDRTYNEQFF. CDR3 coding DNA: TGCGCCACCAGAAAACCCGGGGACAGGACATACAATGAGCAGTTCTTC. This rearrangement joins TRBV5-1 to TRBJ2-1, with 8 bases fitting TRBD1. The CDR3 loop spans 16 amino acids. J was trimmed by 4 bases and V by 9 bases; bases with no gene match: 15. CDR1 and CDR2 (germline): SGHRS, YFSETQ.